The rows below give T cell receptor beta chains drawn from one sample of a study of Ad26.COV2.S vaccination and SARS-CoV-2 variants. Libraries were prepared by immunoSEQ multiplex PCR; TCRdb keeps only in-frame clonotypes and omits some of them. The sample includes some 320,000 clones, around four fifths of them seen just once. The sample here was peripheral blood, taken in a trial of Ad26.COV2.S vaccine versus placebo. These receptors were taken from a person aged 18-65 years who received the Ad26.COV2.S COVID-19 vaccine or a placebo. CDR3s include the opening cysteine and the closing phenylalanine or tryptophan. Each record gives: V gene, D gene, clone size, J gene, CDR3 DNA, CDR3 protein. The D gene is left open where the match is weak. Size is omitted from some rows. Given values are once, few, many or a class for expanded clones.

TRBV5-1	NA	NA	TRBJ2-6	TGCGCCAGCAGGCGGGTCGGGGTGGCTGGGGCCAACGTCCTGACTTTC	CASRRVGVAGANVLTF
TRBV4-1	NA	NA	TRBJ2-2	TGCGCCAGCAGCCGGGGGGACTTTTTCACCGGGGAGCTGTTTTTT	CASSRGDFFTGELFF
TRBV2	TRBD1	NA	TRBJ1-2	TGTGCCAGCACTGTGGACAGGTCTAACTATGGCTACACCTTC	CASTVDRSNYGYTF
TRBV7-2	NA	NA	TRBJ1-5	TGTGCCAGCAGCCAATTCCGGGGCAATCAGCCCCAGCATTTT	CASSQFRGNQPQHF
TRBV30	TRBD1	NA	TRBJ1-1	TGTGCCTGGGGAGCCTTGACAGGGTTTGACACTGAAGCTTTCTTT	CAWGALTGFDTEAFF
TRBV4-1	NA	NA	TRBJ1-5	TGCGCCAGCAGCCGAACCTCATATCAGCCCCAGCATTTT	CASSRTSYQPQHF
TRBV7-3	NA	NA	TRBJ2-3	TGTGCCAGCAGCTCGGGCCCCTGGGGCACAGATACGCAGTATTTT	CASSSGPWGTDTQYF
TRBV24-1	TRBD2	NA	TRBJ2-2	TGTGCCACCAGTGATTCCGGGACTAGCGGGGGACTGAACACCGGGGAGCTGTTTTTT	CATSDSGTSGGLNTGELFF
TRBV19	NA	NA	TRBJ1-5	TGTGCCAGTAGTATTTTACCCGGGGGCAATCAGCCCCAGCATTTT	CASSILPGGNQPQHF
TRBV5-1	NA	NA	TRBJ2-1	TGCGCCAGCAGCCCGGGCCTCGGGGGGCGAAACAATGAGCAGTTCTTC	CASSPGLGGRNNEQFF
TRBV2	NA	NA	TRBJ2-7	TGTGCCAGCTCCCCCTCCTACGAGCAGTACTTC	CASSPSYEQYF
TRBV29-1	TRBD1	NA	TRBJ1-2	TGCAGCGTCGGGACAGGGGGTTTAACAGGCTACACCTTC	CSVGTGGLTGYTF
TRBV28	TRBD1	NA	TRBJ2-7	TGTGCCAGCAGTCTAACGGGACAGGTTTACGAGCAGTACTTC	CASSLTGQVYEQYF
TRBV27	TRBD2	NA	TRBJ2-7	TGTGCCAGCAGTTTCCGACTAGCGGGGGAGGGAATAAGCTACGAGCAGTACTTC	CASSFRLAGEGISYEQYF
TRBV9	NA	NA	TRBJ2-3	TGTGCCAGCAGCGTAGGACAATCTAGCACAGATACGCAGTATTTT	CASSVGQSSTDTQYF
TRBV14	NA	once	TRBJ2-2	TGTGCCAGCAGCCAAGTGAGGGGGGGCACCGGGGAGCTGTTTTTT	CASSQVRGGTGELFF
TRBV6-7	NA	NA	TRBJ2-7	TGTGCCAGCAGTTACCTGACTTTGGGGCAGGTGTACGAGCAGTACTTC	CASSYLTLGQVYEQYF
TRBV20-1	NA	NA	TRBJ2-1	TGCAGTGCCGTCTCCTACAATGAGCAGTTCTTC	CSAVSYNEQFF
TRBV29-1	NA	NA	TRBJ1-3	TGCAGCGTTGGGGAAACTGCCGGAAACACCATATATTTT	CSVGETAGNTIYF
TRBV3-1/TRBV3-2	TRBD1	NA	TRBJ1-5	TGTGCCAGCAGCCCTGGACAGGCGCTAAATCAGCCCCAGCATTTT	CASSPGQALNQPQHF
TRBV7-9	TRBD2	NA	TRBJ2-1	TGTGCCAGCAGCTCCAGACTAGCGGGGGATGAGCAGTTCTTC	CASSSRLAGDEQFF
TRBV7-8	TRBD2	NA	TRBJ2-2	TGTGCCAGTCACCCCTTTGGGACTATCACCGGGGAGCTGTTTTTT	CASHPFGTITGELFF
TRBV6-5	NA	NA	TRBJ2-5	TGTGCCAGCAGTTACTTGGCAGGTCAAGAGACCCAGTACTTC	CASSYLAGQETQYF
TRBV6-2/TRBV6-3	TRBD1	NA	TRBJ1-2	TGTGCCAGCAGTACCTCCTGGACAGGGAACTATGGCTACACCTTC	CASSTSWTGNYGYTF
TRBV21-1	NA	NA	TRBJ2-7	TGTGCCAGCAGCGAACTTTGGGAGCAGTACTTC	CASSELWEQYF
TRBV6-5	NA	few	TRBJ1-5	TGTGCCAGCAGTTTTCTCCCGCTATGGACAGATCAGCCCCAGCATTTT	CASSFLPLWTDQPQHF
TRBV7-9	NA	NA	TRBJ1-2	TGTGCCAGCAGCCCGGGCGGGACAAACTATGGCTACACCTTC	CASSPGGTNYGYTF
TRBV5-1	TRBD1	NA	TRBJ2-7	TGCGCCAGCAGCTTGGGGCCGGGACAGGGGTACGAGCAGTACTTC	CASSLGPGQGYEQYF
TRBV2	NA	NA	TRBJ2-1	TGTGCCAGCAGTCGGAGAGGGATCAATGAGCAGTTCTTC	CASSRRGINEQFF
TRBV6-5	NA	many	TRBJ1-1	TGTGCCAGCAGTTACTCCTTCCTGACAGGTGGCACTGAAGCTTTCTTT	CASSYSFLTGGTEAFF
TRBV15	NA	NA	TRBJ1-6	TGTGCCACCAGCAGAGATCGGAGCTCCTATAATTCACCCCTCCACTTT	CATSRDRSSYNSPLHF
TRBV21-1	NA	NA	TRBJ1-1	TGTGCCAGCAGCGTAACACAGGGCCCGAACACTGAAGCTTTCTTT	CASSVTQGPNTEAFF
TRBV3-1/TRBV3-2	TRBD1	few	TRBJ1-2	TGTGCCAGCAGCCACAGGACAGGTTCTGGCTACACCTTC	CASSHRTGSGYTF
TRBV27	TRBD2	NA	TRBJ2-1	TGTGCCAGCAGTCCAGGGGGACTAGCGCACAATGAGCAGTTCTTC	CASSPGGLAHNEQFF
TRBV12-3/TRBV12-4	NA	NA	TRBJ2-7	TGTGCCAGCAGTTCGGGGGTCTACGAGCAGTACTTC	CASSSGVYEQYF
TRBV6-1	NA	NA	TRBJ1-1	TGTGCCAGCAGTGAAGGGCAGGCCATTTGGCAGAACACTGAAGCTTTCTTT	CASSEGQAIWQNTEAFF
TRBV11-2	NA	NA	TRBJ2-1	TGTGCCAGCAACCCTGGAGGGAGATATGGTGAGCAGTTCTTC	CASNPGGRYGEQFF
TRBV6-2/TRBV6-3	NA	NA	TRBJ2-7	TGTGCCAGCAGTTTCTCTCCTTACGAGCAGTACTTC	CASSFSPYEQYF
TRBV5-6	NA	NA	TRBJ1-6	TGTGCCAGCAGCTTAGGGGAACGGAATTCACCCCTCCACTTT	CASSLGERNSPLHF
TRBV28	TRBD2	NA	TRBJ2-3	TGTGCCAGCAGTCGCGGGGGGGCGGGCGGACGCACAGATACGCAGTATTTT	CASSRGGAGGRTDTQYF
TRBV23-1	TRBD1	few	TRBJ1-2	TGCGCCAGCAGTCAGACGTCCGGGACAGGGGATGGCTACACCTTC	CASSQTSGTGDGYTF
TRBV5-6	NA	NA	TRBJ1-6	TGTGCCAGCAGCAAACTCTTACCCACCTATAATTCACCCCTCCACTTT	CASSKLLPTYNSPLHF
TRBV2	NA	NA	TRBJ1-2	TGTGCCAGCACCTACAGACACACAGAGTCATCCGGCTACACCTTC	CASTYRHTESSGYTF
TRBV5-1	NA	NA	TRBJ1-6	TGCGCCAGCACCCCGGTAGGGGAGGGATCACCCCTCCACTTT	CASTPVGEGSPLHF
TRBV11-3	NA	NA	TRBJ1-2	TGTGCCAGCAGCTTCCTCCGGGGCGATGGCTACACCTTC	CASSFLRGDGYTF
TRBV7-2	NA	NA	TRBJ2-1	TGTGCCAGCAGCCCATCTTCCGGGACACGGTACAATGAGCAGTTCTTC	CASSPSSGTRYNEQFF
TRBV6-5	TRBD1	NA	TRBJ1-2	TGTGCCAGCAGAGGGACAGGGGAAGGCTACACCTTC	CASRGTGEGYTF
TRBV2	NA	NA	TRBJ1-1	TGTGCCAGCACCGGGGACACGAACACTGAAGCTTTCTTT	CASTGDTNTEAFF
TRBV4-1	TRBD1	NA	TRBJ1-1	TGCGCCAGCAGCCGGGGACAGGGGGCCGGGGACACTGAAGCTTTCTTT	CASSRGQGAGDTEAFF
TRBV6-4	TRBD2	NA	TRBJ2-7	TGTGCCAGCAGTGCGATCTACTCGGCGGGGGGGCCTCTACCCGAGCAGTACTTC	CASSAIYSAGGPLPEQYF
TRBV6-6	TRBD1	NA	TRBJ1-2	TGTGCCATCCGTACAGGGGGCCCCTTCTATGGCTACACCTTC	CAIRTGGPFYGYTF
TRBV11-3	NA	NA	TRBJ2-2	TGTGCCAGCAGCCTAACCACCGGGGAGCTGTTTTTT	CASSLTTGELFF
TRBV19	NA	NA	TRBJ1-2	TGTGCCAGTAGTATAAGACCAGCTAACTATGGCTACACCTTC	CASSIRPANYGYTF
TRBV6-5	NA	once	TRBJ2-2	TGTGCCAGCAGTTACGGGCAGGACACCGGGGAGCTGTTTTTT	CASSYGQDTGELFF
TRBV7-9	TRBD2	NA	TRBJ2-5	TGTGCCAGCAGCTTAGGTGCTAGCGGCGAAGAGACCCAGTACTTC	CASSLGASGEETQYF
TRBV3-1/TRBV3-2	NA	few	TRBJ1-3	TGTGCCAGCAGCCAATCCGGGTCGGGAAACACCATATATTTT	CASSQSGSGNTIYF
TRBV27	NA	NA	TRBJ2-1	TGTGCCAGCAGTTTTGTGGTATACAATGAGCAGTTCTTC	CASSFVVYNEQFF
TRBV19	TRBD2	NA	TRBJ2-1	TGTGCCAGTAGTTCCCTCAGCGGGGGGGCCTATGAGCAGTTCTTC	CASSSLSGGAYEQFF
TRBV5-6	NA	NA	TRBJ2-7	TGTGCCAGCAGCTTGTTCAGGGCCTACGAGCAGTACTTC	CASSLFRAYEQYF